The clone carrying this T cell receptor beta chain was picked up a small number of times. Its antigen is not known. The CDR3 is made up of 14 amino acids. No donor had fewer than one pre-ART PBMC sample or fewer than two post-ART PBMC samples. The data originate from a study of long-term antiretroviral therapy in people with HIV. Whole-study results and caveats: Among HIV repertoires, CDR3 length ranges were narrower than those of controls. Clones that had undergone expansion before ART dominated the repertoire at all time points.

Sequencing used immunoSEQ v3.0 at survey level. Profiling relied on immunoSEQ multiplex PCR, and the TCRdb table lists in-frame clones only, not all of them. The repertoire holds tens of thousands of clones, with around 92% as singletons. The V call is TRBV21-1, the J call TRBJ2-3; no check of the table's D call, TRBD2, against the DNA was made. TRBV21-1 is a pseudogene locus. Sequencing was performed on unsorted PBMCs, taken about 7.2 years after starting antiretroviral therapy. The clonotype comes from a man in his forties or fifties with HIV. CDR3 protein: CASAWEGSEDTQYF. The DNA for the CDR3 is TGTGCCAGCGCCTGGGAAGGGAGCGAAGATACGCAGTATTTT.